One sample yielded the 7 T cell receptor beta chains listed below, sequenced in a study of CD8 T cells in Susac syndrome (dated by TCRdb to about 2019). The library was made by the immunoSEQ multiplex PCR assay. RNA was extracted using the RNeasy kit, and roughly 0.5 to 1 microgram was reverse transcribed with random hexamers. Starting from the raw public reads, TCRdb applied fastp trimming at Q25, assembled clones with MiXCR and retained in-frame beta chains. CDR3 protein duplicates are merged, each entry listing the most common genes and DNA. This sample has over 150,000 distinct CDR3 sequences in its table, and 85% to 95% of those were observed once. Together, the top ten hold about 0.1% of the sample. The sequenced sample was CD4+ T cells from PBMCs. The source is a human donor with Susac syndrome.

This sequence joins TRBV10-3 and TRBJ2-1; the D is unclear. This CDR3 comprises 12 residues. Trimming took 2 bases from V and 10 from J, leaving 9 bases between them. Looked up from germline, CDR1 is ENHRY and CDR2 is SYGVKD. As DNA, the CDR3 is TGTGCCATCAGTGAGACCGACACGGAGCAGTTCTTC. Translated, it gives CAISETDTEQFF.

V usage is TRBV4-2 and J usage is TRBJ1-2; D is undetermined. CDR3 size: 15 residues. Germline loops: CDR1 LGHNA, CDR2 YNFKEQ. Trimming left V 0 bases short and J 2 bases short, with 10 bases between. The CDR3 protein is CASSQDSAGNYGYTF. In DNA form, the CDR3 reads TGTGCCAGCAGCCAAGATAGCGCAGGCAACTATGGCTACACCTTC.

The gene calls are TRBV7-9 and TRBJ2-3; 8 bases are shared with TRBD2. V dropped 2 bases and J dropped 2; count of bases not matched to a gene: 12. CDR1 and CDR2 (germline): SEHNR, FQNEAQ (reference sequence). The CDR3 covers 18 residues. The DNA of the CDR3 is TGTGCCAGCAGCTTACCTGCTGCGGGAGCGGGGGACACAGATACGCAGTATTTT. This encodes CASSLPAAGAGDTDTQYF.

The V call is TRBV5-1, the J call TRBJ2-5; 7 nucleotides line up with TRBD2. J lost 5 bases, V lost 4 bases, and 8 bases had no gene match. The CDR3 spans 14 residues. Germline V gives CDR1 SGHRS, CDR2 YFSETQ. The CDR3 spells CASSLERGRETQYF. CDR3 DNA: TGCGCCAGCAGCCTGGAGCGGGGACGGGAGACCCAGTACTTC.

The chain recombines TRBV7-9 with TRBJ1-3; maybe TRBD1 (6 bases). Germline lookup yields CDR1 SEHNR and CDR2 FQNEAQ (reference sequence). There are 14 residues in the CDR3. Trimming removed 6 bases from V and 0 bases from J, with 9 bases in between. CDR3 amino acids: CASRSGHSGNTIYF. CDR3 nucleotides: TGTGCCAGCAGATCGGGACACTCTGGAAACACCATATATTTT.

The chain recombines TRBV20-1 with TRBJ1-5; tentatively, D is TRBD1 (5 bases). V was shortened by 5 bases and J by 5 bases, with 19 bases between the two germline ends. CDR1 is DFQATT, CDR2 SNEGSKA, per germline (reference sequence). This CDR3 is 15 amino acids long. CDR3 in DNA: TGCAGTGCTGTGGCCGTACAGGAACCTCATCAGCCCCAGCATTTT. Translated, it gives CSAVAVQEPHQPQHF.

The chain couples TRBV20-1 to TRBJ2-7; 8 bases align to TRBD1. This CDR3 contains 14 residues. CDR1 is DFQATT and CDR2 is SNEGSKA in the germline V gene (reference sequence). Losses at the gene ends were 2 bases for V and 3 bases for J; bases not matched to a gene: 6. The CDR3 spells CSARTGTGNYEQYF. CDR3 sequence (DNA): TGCAGTGCTAGAACAGGGACAGGAAACTACGAGCAGTACTTC.